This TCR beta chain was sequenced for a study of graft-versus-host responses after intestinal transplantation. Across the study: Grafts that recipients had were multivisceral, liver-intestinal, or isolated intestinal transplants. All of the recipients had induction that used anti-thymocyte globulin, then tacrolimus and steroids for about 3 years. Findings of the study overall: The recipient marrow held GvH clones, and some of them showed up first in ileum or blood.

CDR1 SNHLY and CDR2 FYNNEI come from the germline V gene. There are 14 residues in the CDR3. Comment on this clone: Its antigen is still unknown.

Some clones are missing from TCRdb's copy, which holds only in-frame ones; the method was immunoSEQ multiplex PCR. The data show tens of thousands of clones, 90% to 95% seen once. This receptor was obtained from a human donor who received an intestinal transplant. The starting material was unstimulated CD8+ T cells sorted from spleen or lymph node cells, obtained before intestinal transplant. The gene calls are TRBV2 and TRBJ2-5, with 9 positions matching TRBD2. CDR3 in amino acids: CVSGGRGYQETQYF. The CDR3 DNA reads TGTGTTAGCGGGGGAAGAGGGTACCAAGAGACCCAGTACTTC.